This T cell receptor beta chain came from a study of blood T cells in healthy people across ages. Background on the study: When template switching was applied, about one barcoded beta molecule was captured per two T cells.

Donors each provided about 9.5 milliliters of peripheral blood. PBMCs, at least 7 million per sample, were isolated. Study observations and caveats: Estimates of total diversity, which came from one million sequenced T cells, were considered to be underestimates.

It was with a sample-barcoded 5' primer and a J-beta primer mix that a second PCR of about 6 to 12 cycles was run. TCRdb itself ran the 5' RACE reads through MiXCR, one entry per CDR3 protein. The data hold 540,000 or so distinct CDR3 sequences, with 25% to 30% observed a single time. The CDR3 contains 15 residues. The V and J ends lost 4 bases and 5 bases, in that order; junction bases with no gene match: 8. This clonotype has a count of ten or more. What it recognizes is unknown. The receptor's source is an older woman in good health. The sample taken for sequencing was blood. The V and J genes are TRBV12-3 or TRBV12-4 and TRBJ1-1; 9 bases line up with TRBD1. The CDR3 loop is CASSWGQGRNTEAFF. The CDR3 DNA follows: TGTGCCAGCAGTTGGGGACAGGGAAGGAATACTGAAGCTTTCTTT.